Below are 16 T cell receptor beta chains sequenced from a single sample in a study of T cell responses to AZD1222 COVID-19 vaccine. Data came from immunoSEQ multiplex PCR; TCRdb stores just in-frame clones and leaves some out. Of roughly 150,000 clones listed, 75% to 95% were seen once; the top ten hold approximately 1.8%. Here the sequenced sample was peripheral blood, taken on day 0 of AZD1222 vaccination. The source is an adult in good health.

The sample holds one count of this clone. This chain links TRBV19 with TRBJ2-3; 10 positions agree with TRBD2. Germline values: CDR1 LNHDA, CDR2 SQIVND (reference sequence). CDR3 length: 17 residues. With V trimmed by 3 bases and J by 1 base, 7 bases remained unmatched. The CDR3 sequence: CASSILLAGVGTDTQYF. CDR3 nucleotides: TGTGCCAGTAGTATCCTTCTAGCGGGAGTCGGCACAGATACGCAGTATTTT.

The chain carries TRBV19 and TRBJ2-7, with D possibly being TRBD1 (6 bases). Germline CDR1 is LNHDA and CDR2 is SQIVND (reference sequence). Trimming pared 4 bases from V and 3 bases from J, leaving 13 bases between. The CDR3 consists of 14 residues. The CDR3 spells CASSRTTGIYEQYF. CDR3 DNA: TGTGCCAGTAGTAGAACTACAGGGATCTACGAGCAGTACTTC.

V and J are TRBV7-8 and TRBJ2-1, with TRBD2 identical over 12 bases. Trimming took 1 base from V and 6 from J; bases not matched to a gene: 22. CDR3 size: 22 residues. Germline CDR1 SGHVS, CDR2 FQNEAQ. The CDR3 nucleotides read TGTGCCAGCAGCTTAGTGAGGGAAGGGGGCCTAGCGGGAGGGCCTCTTTTCAATGAGCAGTTCTTC. Its protein is CASSLVREGGLAGGPLFNEQFF.

The chain recombines TRBV3-1 (or the pseudogene TRBV3-2) with TRBJ1-4, with D perhaps matching TRBD1 (5 bases). Germline CDR1 LGHDT, CDR2 YNNKEL (reference sequence). V was pared by 1 base and J by 7 bases, with 19 bases between. The CDR3 covers 17 residues. The CDR3 spells CASSQAVIGQGGEKLFF. The CDR3 DNA is TGTGCCAGCAGCCAAGCCGTTATTGGGCAGGGCGGTGAAAAACTGTTTTTT.

V usage is TRBV19 and J usage is TRBJ1-2; tentatively, D is TRBD1 (6 bases). Germline V lookup: CDR1 LNHDA, CDR2 SQIVND (reference sequence). Trimming left V 5 bases short and J 4 bases short, with 11 bases between. CDR3 length: 13 residues. The CDR3 nucleotides are TGTGCCAGTAGTCCGGGACATACCTATGGCTACACCTTC. Translation: CASSPGHTYGYTF.

The chain carries TRBV6-2 or TRBV6-3 and TRBJ2-3; 13 bases match TRBD2. V was clipped by 5 bases and J by 3 bases; unmatched bases: 5. This CDR3 comprises 16 residues. Germline assignment: CDR1 MNHEY and CDR2 SVGEGT. The DNA of the CDR3 is TGTGCCAGCAGTAGGACTAGCGGGAGTTTAACAGATACGCAGTATTTT. Translation gives CASSRTSGSLTDTQYF.

V gene TRBV12-5 combines with J gene TRBJ2-1, with a weak D call TRBD1 (6 bases). Trimming took off 6 bases at V and 7 bases at J, with 13 bases between the two ends. The CDR3 is 13 amino acids. Germline assignment: CDR1 LGHNT and CDR2 FRNRAP. This CDR3 is CASGPQQGNEQFF. The CDR3 DNA reads as TGTGCTAGTGGCCCCCAACAGGGAAATGAGCAGTTCTTC.

The gene calls are TRBV28 and TRBJ2-5; D remains ambiguous. Germline assignment: CDR1 MDHEN and CDR2 SYDVKM. The CDR3 has 18 amino acids. Trimming took off 2 bases at V and 2 bases at J, with 21 bases between the two ends. DNA for the CDR3: TGTGCCAGCAGTTTACAGGATAACTTTGCGCCCCCACAAGAGACCCAGTACTTC. Residues: CASSLQDNFAPPQETQYF.

The chain recombines TRBV3-1 (or the pseudogene TRBV3-2) with TRBJ2-3; 7 bases agree with TRBD2. The germline CDR1 and CDR2 sequences are LGHDT and YNNKEL (reference sequence). This CDR3 region has 16 residues. Trimming cost V 2 bases and J 3 bases; bases outside gene matches: 8. CDR3 nucleotide sequence: TGTGCCAGCAGCCAACTTCTAGCGGAGCCTACAGATACGCAGTATTTT. This gives the protein CASSQLLAEPTDTQYF.

The chain carries TRBV7-2 and TRBJ2-4; TRBD1 matches at 7 bases. V shed 3 bases and J 4 bases; nucleotides not matched to a gene: 6. Germline CDR1 SGHTA, CDR2 FQGNSA. The CDR3 totals 15 residues. The CDR3 here is CASSFYPGQKNIQYF. The CDR3 nucleotides read TGTGCCAGCAGCTTCTACCCGGGACAGAAAAACATTCAGTACTTC.

The genes are TRBV19 and TRBJ1-6; no reliable D call. CDR3 length: 15 residues. Trimming removed 6 bases at V and 9 bases at J, with 18 bases between. Germline V lookup: CDR1 LNHDA, CDR2 SQIVND (reference sequence). CDR3 protein: CASSLAGEMISPLHF. In nucleotides, the CDR3 is TGTGCCAGTAGCCTAGCTGGGGAGATGATTTCACCCCTCCACTTT.

The chain carries TRBV7-2 and TRBJ2-3, with 13 bases that match TRBD2. CDR1 and CDR2 (germline): SGHTA, FQGNSA. V dropped 1 base and J dropped 6; count of bases not matched to a gene: 7. The CDR3 consists of 17 residues. In DNA, the CDR3 is TGTGCCAGCAGCTTAGTGTCGACTAGCGGGAGGAGGGATACGCAGTATTTT. This translates into CASSLVSTSGRRDTQYF.

V and J are TRBV28 and TRBJ1-5; D is undetermined. The CDR3 length is 18 residues. Trimming took off 2 bases at V and 1 base at J, with 18 bases between the two ends. Germline lookup yields CDR1 MDHEN and CDR2 SYDVKM. CDR3 in DNA: TGTGCCAGCAGTTTAATGAGGACCTCTTTTGCGAGCAATCAGCCCCAGCATTTT. Encoded protein: CASSLMRTSFASNQPQHF. Together with reference TRBV28 and TRBJ1-5, the CDR3 gives the full variable domain: DVKVTQSSRYLVKRTGEKVFLECVQDMDHENMFWYRQDPGLGLRLIYFSYDVKMKEKGDIPEGYSVSREKKERFSLILESASTNQTSMYLCASSLMRTSFASNQPQHFGDGTRLSIL.

The chain employs TRBV6-5 and TRBJ2-5; D possibly matches TRBD1 or TRBD2 (5 bases each). CDR3 length: 11 amino acids. CDR1 is MNHEY, CDR2 SVGAGI, per germline. V gave up 7 bases and J gave up 4 bases, with 7 bases separating them. Here the CDR3 reads CASTRGETQYF. CDR3 bases: TGTGCCAGCACGAGGGGAGAGACCCAGTACTTC.

This clone has only a few counts. V and J are TRBV9 and TRBJ2-1; 11 bases agree with TRBD2. Germline assignment: CDR1 SGDLS and CDR2 YYNGEE. The V segment lost 3 bases and the J segment 6 bases; nucleotides outside the gene matches: 5. This CDR3 has 15 amino acids. CDR3 bases: TGTGCCAGCAGCGCTAACCTAGCGGGAGGCAATGAGCAGTTCTTC. Protein: CASSANLAGGNEQFF.

This chain connects TRBV6-5 to TRBJ1-5; 9 bases match TRBD1. Germline CDR1 reads MNHEY; CDR2 reads SVGAGI. This CDR3 has 15 amino acids. V was clipped by 6 bases and J by 3 bases; unmatched bases: 6. The DNA of the CDR3 is TGTGCCAGCAGGGGGACAGGGAGGTCCAATCAGCCCCAGCATTTT. This translates into CASRGTGRSNQPQHF.